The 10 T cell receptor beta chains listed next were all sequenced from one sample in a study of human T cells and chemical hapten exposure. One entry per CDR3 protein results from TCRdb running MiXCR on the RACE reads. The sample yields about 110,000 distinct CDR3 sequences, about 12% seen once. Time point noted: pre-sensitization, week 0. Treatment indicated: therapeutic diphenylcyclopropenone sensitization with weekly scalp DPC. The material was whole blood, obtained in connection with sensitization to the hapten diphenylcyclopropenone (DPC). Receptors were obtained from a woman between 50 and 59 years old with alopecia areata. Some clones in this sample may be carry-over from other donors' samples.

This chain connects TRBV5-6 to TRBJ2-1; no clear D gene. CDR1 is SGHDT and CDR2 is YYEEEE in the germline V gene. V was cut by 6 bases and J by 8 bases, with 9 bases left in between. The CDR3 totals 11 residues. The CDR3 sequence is CASTSSYEQFF. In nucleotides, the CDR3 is TGTGCCAGCACCTCCAGCTATGAGCAGTTCTTC.

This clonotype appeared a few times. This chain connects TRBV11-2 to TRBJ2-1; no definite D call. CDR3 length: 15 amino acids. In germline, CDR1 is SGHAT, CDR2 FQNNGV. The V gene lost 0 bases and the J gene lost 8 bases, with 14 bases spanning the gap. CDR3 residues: CASSLEFGFTYEQFF. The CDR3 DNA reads TGTGCCAGCAGCTTAGAATTCGGTTTTACCTATGAGCAGTTCTTC.

CDR3 nucleotides: TGTGCCAGCAGCTTAGGTTCCGACAGGGGCCGCCCGGAGTACTTC. This gives the protein CASSLGSDRGRPEYF. The J gene is TRBJ2-7, the V gene TRBV7-2; the match to TRBD1 covers 8 bases. The V and J ends lost 1 base and 11 bases, in that order; junction bases with no gene match: 13. This CDR3 is built from 15 residues. The germline V gene encodes CDR1 SGHTA and CDR2 FQGNSA.

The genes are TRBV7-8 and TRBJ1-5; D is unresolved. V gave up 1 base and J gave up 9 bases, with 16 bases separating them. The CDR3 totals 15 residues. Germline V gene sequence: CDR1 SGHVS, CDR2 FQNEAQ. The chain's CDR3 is CASSLDKGAVRPQHF. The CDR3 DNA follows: TGTGCCAGCAGCTTAGATAAGGGTGCGGTAAGGCCCCAGCATTTT.

CDR3 sequence reads: CSVRPGESYEQYF. DNA of the CDR3: TGCAGCGTTCGGCCTGGGGAGTCCTACGAGCAGTACTTC. The chain combines TRBV29-1 with TRBJ2-7, with TRBD2 as a possible D gene (5 bases). The germline V gene has CDR1 SQVTM and CDR2 ANQGSEA. Trimming pared 5 bases from V and 1 base from J, leaving 12 bases between. The CDR3 is 13 residues long.

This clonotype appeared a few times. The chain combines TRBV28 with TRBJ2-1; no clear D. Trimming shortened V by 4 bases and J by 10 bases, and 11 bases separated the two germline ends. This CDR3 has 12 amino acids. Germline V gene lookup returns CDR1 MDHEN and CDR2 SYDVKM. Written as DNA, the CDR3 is TGTGCCAGCAGTTCCCCCCCCACGGAGCAGTTCTTC. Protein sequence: CASSSPPTEQFF.

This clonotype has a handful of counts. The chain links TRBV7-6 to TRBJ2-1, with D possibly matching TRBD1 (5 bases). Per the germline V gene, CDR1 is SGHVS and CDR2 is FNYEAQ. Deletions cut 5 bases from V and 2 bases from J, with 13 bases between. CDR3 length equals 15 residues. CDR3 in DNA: TGTGCCAGCAGCCCGAGACAGAAGACCTACAATGAGCAGTTCTTC. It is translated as CASSPRQKTYNEQFF.

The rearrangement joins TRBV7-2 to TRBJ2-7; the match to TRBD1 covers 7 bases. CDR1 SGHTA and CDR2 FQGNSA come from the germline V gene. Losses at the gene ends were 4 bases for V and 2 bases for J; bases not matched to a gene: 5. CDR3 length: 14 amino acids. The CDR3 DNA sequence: TGTGCCAGCAGCTCCATGACAGGGCCCTACGAGCAGTACTTC. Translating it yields CASSSMTGPYEQYF. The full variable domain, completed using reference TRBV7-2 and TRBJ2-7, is GAGVSQSPSNKVTEKGKDVELRCDPISGHTALYWYRQSLGQGLEFLIYFQGNSAPDKSGLPSDRFSAERTGGSVSTLTIQRTQQEDSAVYLCASSSMTGPYEQYFGPGTRLTVT.

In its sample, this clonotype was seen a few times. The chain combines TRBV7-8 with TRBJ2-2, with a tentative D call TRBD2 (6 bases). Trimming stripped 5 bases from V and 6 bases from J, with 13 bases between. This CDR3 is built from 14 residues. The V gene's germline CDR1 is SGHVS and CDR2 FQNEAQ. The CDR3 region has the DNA TGTGCCAGCAGCCGCAGACTAGACTCCGGGGAGCTGTTTTTT. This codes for CASSRRLDSGELFF.

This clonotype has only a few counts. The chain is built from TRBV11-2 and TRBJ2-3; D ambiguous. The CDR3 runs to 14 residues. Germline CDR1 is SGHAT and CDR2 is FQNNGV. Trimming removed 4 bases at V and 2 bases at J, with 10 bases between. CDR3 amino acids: CASSSGPYTDTQYF. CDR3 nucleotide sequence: TGTGCCAGCAGCTCGGGCCCATACACAGATACGCAGTATTTT.